What follows are 12 T cell receptor beta chains derived from one specimen sequenced in a study of blood T cell repertoires in COVID-19. The assay was immunoSEQ multiplex PCR, and TCRdb's table has in-frame clones only and misses some. This table holds 55,000 to 75,000 clones, less than 90% found once. Sequenced sample: peripheral blood. The receptor set was obtained from a man aged 55-75 years with COVID-19, enrolled during active disease.

The genes are TRBV5-5 and TRBJ1-1; tentatively, D is TRBD1 (5 bases). Trimming stripped 0 bases from V and 5 bases from J, with 11 bases between. CDR1 is SGHKS, CDR2 YYEKEE, per germline (reference sequence). The CDR3 loop spans 14 amino acids. The CDR3 nucleotides read TGTGCCAGCAGCTTGGCCGGGGGAGAGACTGAAGCTTTCTTT. Amino acids: CASSLAGGETEAFF.

The chain uses TRBV10-3 and TRBJ1-6; TRBD1 matches 7 bases. CDR3 length equals 18 residues. Germline V CDR1 and CDR2: ENHRY, SYGVKD. V gave up 6 bases and J gave up 3 bases; unmatched junction bases: 14. CDR3 DNA sequence: TGTGCCATCAGGGAGGGCCCAGGGGGGCTTAACTATAATTCACCCCTCCACTTT. This codes for CAIREGPGGLNYNSPLHF.

The genes are TRBV5-1 and TRBJ2-1; 11 nucleotides line up with TRBD2. The V and J ends lost 2 bases and 9 bases, in that order; junction bases with no gene match: 7. Germline V gene lookup returns CDR1 SGHRS and CDR2 YFSETQ. The CDR3 totals 15 residues. CDR3 loop: CASSFTSGRDIEQFF. CDR3 DNA: TGCGCCAGCAGCTTTACTAGCGGGAGAGATATTGAGCAGTTCTTC.

The chain links TRBV12-3 or TRBV12-4 to TRBJ1-2, with 7 bases that match TRBD1. CDR3 length: 13 residues. With V trimmed by 7 bases and J by 3 bases, 5 bases remained unmatched. CDR3 region: CASTHRGYYGYTF. DNA of the CDR3: TGTGCCAGCACGCACAGGGGATACTATGGCTACACCTTC.

J is TRBJ2-2 and V is TRBV5-1; 7 bases agree with TRBD1. The CDR3 runs to 15 residues. Trimming removed 5 bases from V and 6 bases from J; junction bases left unmatched: 10. CDR1 and CDR2 from the germline V gene are SGHRS and YFSETQ. CDR3 sequence reads: CASSYTTGYSGELFF. As DNA, the CDR3 is TGCGCCAGCAGTTATACGACAGGGTATTCCGGGGAGCTGTTTTTT.

V is TRBV15 and J is TRBJ2-7; D is perhaps TRBD2 (5 bases). This CDR3 spans 16 amino acids. The ends were cut back, 3 bases at V and 1 base at J, with 16 bases in the middle. Germline loops: CDR1 LNHNV, CDR2 YYDKDF (reference sequence). Here the CDR3 DNA reads TGTGCCACCAGCAGCGGCCCCGGGGAAGTGTCCTACGAGCAGTACTTC. Protein: CATSSGPGEVSYEQYF.

This clone was detected once. This sequence joins TRBV24-1 and TRBJ2-1; perhaps TRBD1 as D (5 bases). V dropped 3 bases and J dropped 4 bases, with 12 bases sitting between them. CDR1 is KGHDR and CDR2 is SFDVKD in the germline V gene. The CDR3 extends over 15 amino acids. The CDR3 is CATSDGANQYNEQFF. DNA of the CDR3: TGTGCCACCAGTGATGGGGCTAACCAATACAATGAGCAGTTCTTC.

The chain uses TRBV2 and TRBJ1-2; no clear D gene. V was trimmed by 6 bases and J by 6 bases, leaving 11 bases between them. Germline loops: CDR1 SNHLY, CDR2 FYNNEI. This CDR3 region has 12 residues. The CDR3 sequence is CASRERSDGYTF. The CDR3 DNA reads as TGTGCCAGCAGGGAGCGATCTGATGGCTACACCTTC.

The rearrangement uses TRBV18 and TRBJ2-1; TRBD1 is a possible D gene (6 bases). Trimming shortened V by 3 bases and J by 2 bases, and 11 bases separated the two germline ends. Per the germline V gene, CDR1 is KGHSH and CDR2 is LQKENI. The CDR3 sequence is 15 residues long. CDR3 DNA: TGTGCCAGCTCACCGCAGGACAGTGCCTACAATGAGCAGTTCTTC. The encoded protein is CASSPQDSAYNEQFF. The full variable domain, in which reference TRBV18 and TRBJ2-1 provide the parts outside the CDR3, is NAGVMQNPRHLVRRRGQEARLRCSPMKGHSHVYWYRQLPEEGLKFMVYLQKENIIDESGMPKERFSAEFPKEGPSILRIQQVVRGDSAAYFCASSPQDSAYNEQFFGPGTRLTVL.

The CDR3 protein is CASRAGGGRTEAFF. In DNA, the CDR3 is TGTGCCAGCAGAGCAGGGGGCGGTCGGACTGAAGCTTTCTTT. The chain is built from TRBV6-5 and TRBJ1-1, with TRBD1 matching over 8 bases. V dropped 6 bases and J dropped 5; count of bases not matched to a gene: 8. Germline values: CDR1 MNHEY, CDR2 SVGAGI. The CDR3 totals 14 residues.

This sequence joins TRBV19 and TRBJ1-1; 9 positions agree with TRBD1. CDR1 and CDR2 from the germline V gene are LNHDA and SQIVND (reference sequence). The CDR3 totals 16 residues. J lost 4 bases, V lost 5 bases, and 11 bases had no gene match. The CDR3 bases are TGTGCCAGTAGTCTAGGACAGGGGAGGGAGGGCACTGAAGCTTTCTTT. As protein: CASSLGQGREGTEAFF.

This clone was recorded only once. This chain connects TRBV28 to TRBJ1-1; D is possibly TRBD1 (6 bases). The germline V gene has CDR1 MDHEN and CDR2 SYDVKM. The CDR3 loop spans 12 amino acids. V gave up 6 bases and J gave up 6 bases, with 11 bases separating them. The CDR3 loop reads CASSRDRPEAFF. CDR3 nucleotides: TGTGCCAGCAGCAGAGACAGGCCTGAAGCTTTCTTT.